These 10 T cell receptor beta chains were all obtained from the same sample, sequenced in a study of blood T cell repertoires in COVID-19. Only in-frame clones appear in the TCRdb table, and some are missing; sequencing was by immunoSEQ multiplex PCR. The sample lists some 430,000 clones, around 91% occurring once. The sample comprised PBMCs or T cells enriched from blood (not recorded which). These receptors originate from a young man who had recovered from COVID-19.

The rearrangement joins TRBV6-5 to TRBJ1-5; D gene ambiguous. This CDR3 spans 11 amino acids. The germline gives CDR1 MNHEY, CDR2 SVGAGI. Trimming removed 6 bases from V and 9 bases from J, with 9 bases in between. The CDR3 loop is CASSDNMPQHF. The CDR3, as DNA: TGTGCCAGCAGCGATAACATGCCCCAGCATTTT.

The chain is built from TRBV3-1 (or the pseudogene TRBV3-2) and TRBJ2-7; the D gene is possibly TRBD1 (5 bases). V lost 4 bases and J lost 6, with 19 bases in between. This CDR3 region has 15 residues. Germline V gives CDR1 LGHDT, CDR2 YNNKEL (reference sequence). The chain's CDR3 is CASSPQGSQGGEQYF. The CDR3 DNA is TGTGCCAGCAGCCCTCAGGGTTCTCAGGGTGGCGAGCAGTACTTC.

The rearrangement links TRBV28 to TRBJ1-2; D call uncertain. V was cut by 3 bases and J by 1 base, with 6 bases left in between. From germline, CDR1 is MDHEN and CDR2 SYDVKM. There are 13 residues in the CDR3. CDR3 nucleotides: TGTGCCAGCAGTTTCCGGGGTAACTATGGCTACACCTTC. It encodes CASSFRGNYGYTF.

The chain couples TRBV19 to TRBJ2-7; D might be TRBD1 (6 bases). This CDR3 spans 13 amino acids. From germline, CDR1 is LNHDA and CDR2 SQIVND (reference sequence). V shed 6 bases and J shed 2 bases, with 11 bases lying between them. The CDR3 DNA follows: TGTGCCAGTAGCAACAGGGACACCTACGAGCAGTACTTC. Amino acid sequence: CASSNRDTYEQYF.

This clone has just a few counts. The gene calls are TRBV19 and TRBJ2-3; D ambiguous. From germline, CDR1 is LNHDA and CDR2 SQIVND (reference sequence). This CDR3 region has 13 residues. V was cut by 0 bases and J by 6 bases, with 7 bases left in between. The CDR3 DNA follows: TGTGCCAGTAGTATAGACCGAGGTGATACGCAGTATTTT. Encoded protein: CASSIDRGDTQYF.

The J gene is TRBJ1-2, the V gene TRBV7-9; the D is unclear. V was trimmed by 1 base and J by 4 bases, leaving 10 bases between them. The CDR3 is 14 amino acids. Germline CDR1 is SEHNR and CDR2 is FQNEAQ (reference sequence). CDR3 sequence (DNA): TGTGCCAGCAGCTTAGGGGCAGCCTTCTATGGCTACACCTTC. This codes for CASSLGAAFYGYTF.

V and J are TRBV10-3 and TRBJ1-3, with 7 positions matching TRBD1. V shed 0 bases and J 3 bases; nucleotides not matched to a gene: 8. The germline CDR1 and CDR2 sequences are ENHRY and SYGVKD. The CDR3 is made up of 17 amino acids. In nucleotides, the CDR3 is TGTGCCATCAGTGAGTCGAGAGGGGGCGAATTTGGAAACACCATATATTTT. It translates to CAISESRGGEFGNTIYF.

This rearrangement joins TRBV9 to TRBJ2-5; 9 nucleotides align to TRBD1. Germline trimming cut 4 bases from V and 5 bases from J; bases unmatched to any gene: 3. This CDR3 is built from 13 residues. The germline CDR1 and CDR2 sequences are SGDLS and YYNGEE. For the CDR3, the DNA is TGTGCCAGCAGCATCGGACAGGGGGAGACCCAGTACTTC. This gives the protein CASSIGQGETQYF.

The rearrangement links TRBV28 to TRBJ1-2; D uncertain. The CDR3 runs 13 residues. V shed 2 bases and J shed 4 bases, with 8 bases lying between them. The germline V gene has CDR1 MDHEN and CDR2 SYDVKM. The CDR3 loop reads CASSLEGPYGYTF. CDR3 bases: TGTGCCAGCAGTTTAGAGGGTCCCTATGGCTACACCTTC.

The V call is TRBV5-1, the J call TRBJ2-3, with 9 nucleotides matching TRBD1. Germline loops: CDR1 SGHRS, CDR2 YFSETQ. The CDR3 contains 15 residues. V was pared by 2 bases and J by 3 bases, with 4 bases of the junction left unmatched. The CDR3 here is CASSLQGAGTDTQYF. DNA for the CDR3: TGCGCCAGCAGCTTACAGGGGGCGGGAACAGATACGCAGTATTTT.